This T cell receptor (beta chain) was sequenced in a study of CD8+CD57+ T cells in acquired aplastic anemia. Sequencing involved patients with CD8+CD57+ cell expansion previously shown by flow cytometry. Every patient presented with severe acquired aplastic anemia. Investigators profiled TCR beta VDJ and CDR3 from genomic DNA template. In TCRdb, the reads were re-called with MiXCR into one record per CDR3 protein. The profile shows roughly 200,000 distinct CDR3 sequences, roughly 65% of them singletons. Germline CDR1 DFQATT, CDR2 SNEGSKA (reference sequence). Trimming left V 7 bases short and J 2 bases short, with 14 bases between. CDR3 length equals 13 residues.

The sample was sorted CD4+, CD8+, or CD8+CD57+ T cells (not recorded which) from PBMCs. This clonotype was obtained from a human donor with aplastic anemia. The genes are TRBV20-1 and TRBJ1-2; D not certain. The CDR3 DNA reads TGCAGTGTCGAAGTCCCGGGGAACTATGGCTACACCTTC. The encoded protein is CSVEVPGNYGYTF.